The 4 T cell receptor beta chains below come from one sample, sequenced in a study of T cells in Graves' hyperthyroidism and ophthalmopathy (dated by TCRdb to between 2018 and 2021). The library came from multiplex PCR. These reads were obtained on an Illumina HiSeq 2000. The TCR beta CDR3 regions were amplified from RNA transcripts. A first-round RT-PCR of the TCR CDR3 used the HTBI primer set with the Qiagen OneStep RT-PCR kit. TCRdb cleaned the public reads at Q25 with fastp, built clones with MiXCR and kept in-frame beta chains. When rows share a CDR3 protein, they turn into one entry using the most common DNA and genes. The sample table lists about 690,000 distinct CDR3 sequences, approximately 15% of them with a count of one. 15% of the sample is held by the ten biggest clonotypes. The specimen was blood. These receptor sequences come from a man aged 50 to 60 with Graves' hyperthyroidism.

The chain combines TRBV3-1 with TRBJ1-3; the match to TRBD1 covers 8 bases. Germline assignment: CDR1 LGHDT and CDR2 YNNKEL (reference sequence). This CDR3 region has 16 residues. Losses at the gene ends were 5 bases for V and 0 bases for J; bases not matched to a gene: 6. The CDR3 reads CASSFGTGRSGNTIYF. CDR3 nucleotide sequence: TGTGCCAGCAGCTTTGGGACAGGACGCTCTGGAAACACCATATATTTT.

This clonotype has ten or more counts. The chain combines TRBV5-6 with TRBJ2-5; 11 nucleotides align to TRBD1. Germline CDR1 is SGHDT and CDR2 is YYEEEE. V shed 5 bases, J shed 5 bases, and the junction held 14 bases outside the gene matches. The CDR3 has 17 amino acids. This CDR3 reads CASSSEDGQGAWETQYF. In nucleotides, the CDR3 is TGTGCCAGCAGTTCTGAGGACGGACAGGGGGCCTGGGAGACCCAGTACTTC.

This clonotype was observed many times. For the CDR3, the DNA is TGTGCCAGCAGCCCTCGGACAGACTCCTACGAGCAGTACTTC. It encodes CASSPRTDSYEQYF. The chain is built from TRBV7-6 and TRBJ2-7, with D perhaps TRBD1 (6 bases). In germline, CDR1 is SGHVS, CDR2 FNYEAQ. The CDR3 extends over 14 amino acids. V was pared by 5 bases and J by 0 bases, with 11 bases between.

This clonotype was seen a few times. The chain employs TRBV19 and TRBJ2-7, with TRBD2 identical over 14 bases. Trimming cost V 4 bases and J 3 bases; bases outside gene matches: 2. The CDR3 is 15 residues long. The germline V gene has CDR1 LNHDA and CDR2 SQIVND (reference sequence). The CDR3 region has the DNA TGTGCCAGTAGTAAGACTAGCGGGAGGGTCTACGAGCAGTACTTC. This codes for CASSKTSGRVYEQYF.